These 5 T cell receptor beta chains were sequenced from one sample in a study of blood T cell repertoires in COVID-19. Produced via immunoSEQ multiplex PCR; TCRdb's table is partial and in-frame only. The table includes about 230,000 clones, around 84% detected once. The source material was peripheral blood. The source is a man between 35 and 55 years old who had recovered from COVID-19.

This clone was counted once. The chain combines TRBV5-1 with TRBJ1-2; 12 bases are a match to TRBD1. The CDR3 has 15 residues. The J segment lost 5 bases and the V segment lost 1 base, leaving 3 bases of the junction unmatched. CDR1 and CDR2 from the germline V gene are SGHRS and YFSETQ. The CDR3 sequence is CASSLPGQGAYGYTF. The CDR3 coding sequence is TGCGCCAGCAGCTTGCCGGGACAGGGGGCTTATGGCTACACCTTC.

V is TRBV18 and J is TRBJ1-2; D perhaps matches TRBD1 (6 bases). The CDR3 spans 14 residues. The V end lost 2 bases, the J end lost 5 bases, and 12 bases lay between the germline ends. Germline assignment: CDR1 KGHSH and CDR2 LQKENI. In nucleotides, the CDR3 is TGTGCCAGCTCACCAGACGTAACAGGGTATGGCTACACCTTC. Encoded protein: CASSPDVTGYGYTF. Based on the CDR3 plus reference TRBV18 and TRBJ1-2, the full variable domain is NAGVMQNPRHLVRRRGQEARLRCSPMKGHSHVYWYRQLPEEGLKFMVYLQKENIIDESGMPKERFSAEFPKEGPSILRIQQVVRGDSAAYFCASSPDVTGYGYTFGSGTRLTVV.

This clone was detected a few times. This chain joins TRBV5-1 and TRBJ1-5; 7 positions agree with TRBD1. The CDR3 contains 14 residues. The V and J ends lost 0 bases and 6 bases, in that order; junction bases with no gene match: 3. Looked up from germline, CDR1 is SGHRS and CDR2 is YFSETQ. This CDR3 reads CASSLGQGVQPQHF. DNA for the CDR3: TGCGCCAGCAGCTTGGGACAGGGAGTTCAGCCCCAGCATTTT.

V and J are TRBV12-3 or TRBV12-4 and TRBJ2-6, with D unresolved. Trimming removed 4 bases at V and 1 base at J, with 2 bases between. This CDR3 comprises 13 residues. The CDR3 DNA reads TGTGCCAGCAGTTCTTCTGGGGCCAACGTCCTGACTTTC. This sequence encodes CASSSSGANVLTF.

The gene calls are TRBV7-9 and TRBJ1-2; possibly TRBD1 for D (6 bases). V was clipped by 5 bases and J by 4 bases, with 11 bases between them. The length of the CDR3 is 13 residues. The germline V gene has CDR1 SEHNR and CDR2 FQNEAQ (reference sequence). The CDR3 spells CASSPGQSYGYTF. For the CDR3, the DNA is TGTGCCAGCAGCCCAGGACAGAGCTATGGCTACACCTTC. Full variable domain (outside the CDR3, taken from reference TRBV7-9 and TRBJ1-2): DTGVSQNPRHKITKRGQNVTFRCDPISEHNRLYWYRQTLGQGPEFLTYFQNEAQLEKSRLLSDRFSAERPKGSFSTLEIQRTEQGDSAMYLCASSPGQSYGYTFGSGTRLTVV.